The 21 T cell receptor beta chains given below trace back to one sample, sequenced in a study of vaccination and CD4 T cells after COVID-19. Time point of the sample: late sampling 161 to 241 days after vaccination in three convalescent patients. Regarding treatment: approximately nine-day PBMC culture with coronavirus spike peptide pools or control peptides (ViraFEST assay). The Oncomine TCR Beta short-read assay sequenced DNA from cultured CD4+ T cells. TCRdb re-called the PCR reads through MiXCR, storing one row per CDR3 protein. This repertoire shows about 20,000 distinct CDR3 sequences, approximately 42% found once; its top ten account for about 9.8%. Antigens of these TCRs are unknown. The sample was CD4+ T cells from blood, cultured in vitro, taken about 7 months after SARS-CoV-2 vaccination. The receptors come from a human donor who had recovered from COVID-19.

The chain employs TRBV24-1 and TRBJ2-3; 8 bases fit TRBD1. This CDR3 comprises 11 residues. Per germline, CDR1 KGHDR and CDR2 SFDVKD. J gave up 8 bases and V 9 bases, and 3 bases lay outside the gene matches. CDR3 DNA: TGTGCCACCCAGGGGGCGGGTACGCAGTATTTT. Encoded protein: CATQGAGTQYF.

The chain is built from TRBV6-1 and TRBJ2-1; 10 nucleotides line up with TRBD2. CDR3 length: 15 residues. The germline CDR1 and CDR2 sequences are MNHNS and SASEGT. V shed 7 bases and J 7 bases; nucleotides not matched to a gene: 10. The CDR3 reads CASTILAGVRNEQFF. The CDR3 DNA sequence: TGTGCCAGCACTATCCTAGCGGGAGTTCGGAATGAGCAGTTCTTC.

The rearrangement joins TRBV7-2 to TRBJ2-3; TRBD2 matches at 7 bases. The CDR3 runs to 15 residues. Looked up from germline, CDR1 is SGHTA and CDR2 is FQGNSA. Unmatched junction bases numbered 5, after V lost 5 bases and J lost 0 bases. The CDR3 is CASSRTRSSTDTQYF. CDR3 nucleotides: TGTGCCAGCAGCCGGACTAGATCTAGCACAGATACGCAGTATTTT.

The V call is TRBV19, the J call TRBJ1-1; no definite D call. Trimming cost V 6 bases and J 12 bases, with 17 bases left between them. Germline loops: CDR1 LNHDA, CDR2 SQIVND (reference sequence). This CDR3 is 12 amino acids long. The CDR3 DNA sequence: TGTGCCAGTAGGCGTGCCGGAAAGAGGACTTTCTTT. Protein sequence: CASRRAGKRTFF.

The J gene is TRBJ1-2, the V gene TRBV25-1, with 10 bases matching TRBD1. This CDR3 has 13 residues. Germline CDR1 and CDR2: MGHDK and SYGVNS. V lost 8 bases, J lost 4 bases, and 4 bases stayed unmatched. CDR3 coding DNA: TGTGCCAGCCCGACAGGGGGCTGCTATGGCTACACCTTC. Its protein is CASPTGGCYGYTF.

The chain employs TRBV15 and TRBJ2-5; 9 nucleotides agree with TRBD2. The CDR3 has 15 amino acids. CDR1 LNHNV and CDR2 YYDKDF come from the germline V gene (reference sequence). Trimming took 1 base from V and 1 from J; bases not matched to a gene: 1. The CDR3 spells CATSRGSGSQETQYF. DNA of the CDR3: TGTGCCACCAGCAGAGGTAGCGGGAGCCAAGAGACCCAGTACTTC.

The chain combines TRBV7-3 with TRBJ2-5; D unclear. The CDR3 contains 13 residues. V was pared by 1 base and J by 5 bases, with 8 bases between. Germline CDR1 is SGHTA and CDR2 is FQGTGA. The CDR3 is CASSLRMGETQYF. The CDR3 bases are TGTGCCAGCAGCTTAAGGATGGGGGAGACCCAGTACTTC.

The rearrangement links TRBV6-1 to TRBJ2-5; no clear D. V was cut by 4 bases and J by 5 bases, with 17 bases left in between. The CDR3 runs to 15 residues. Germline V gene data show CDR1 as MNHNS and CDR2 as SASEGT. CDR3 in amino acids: CASSVTLVAVETQYF. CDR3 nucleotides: TGTGCCAGCAGTGTAACTCTGGTGGCCGTGGAGACCCAGTACTTC.

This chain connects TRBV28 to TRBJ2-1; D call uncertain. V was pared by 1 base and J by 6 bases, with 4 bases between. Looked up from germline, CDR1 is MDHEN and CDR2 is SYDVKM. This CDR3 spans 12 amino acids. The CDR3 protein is CASSLSLNEQFF. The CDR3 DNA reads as TGTGCCAGCAGTTTATCTCTCAATGAGCAGTTCTTC.

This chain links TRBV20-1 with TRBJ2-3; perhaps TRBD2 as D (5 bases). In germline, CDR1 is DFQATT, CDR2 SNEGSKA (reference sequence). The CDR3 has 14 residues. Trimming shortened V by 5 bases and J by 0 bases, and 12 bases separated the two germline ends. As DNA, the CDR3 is TGCAGTGCTCTACTAGATTCCAGCACAGATACGCAGTATTTT. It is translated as CSALLDSSTDTQYF.

CDR3 protein: CSARVDRANGYTF. In DNA form, the CDR3 reads TGCAGTGCTAGGGTGGACAGAGCTAATGGCTACACCTTC. This chain connects TRBV20-1 to TRBJ1-2; D might be TRBD1 (6 bases). CDR1 DFQATT and CDR2 SNEGSKA come from the germline V gene (reference sequence). V lost 3 bases, J lost 6 bases, and 14 bases lay in between. The CDR3 is made up of 13 amino acids.

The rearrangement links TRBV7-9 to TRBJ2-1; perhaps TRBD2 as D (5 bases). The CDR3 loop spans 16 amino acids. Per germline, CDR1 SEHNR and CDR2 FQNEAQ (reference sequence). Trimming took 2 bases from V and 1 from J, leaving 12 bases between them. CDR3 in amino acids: CASSLSAVTSYNEQFF. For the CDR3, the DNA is TGTGCCAGCAGCTTATCAGCGGTGACGTCCTACAATGAGCAGTTCTTC.

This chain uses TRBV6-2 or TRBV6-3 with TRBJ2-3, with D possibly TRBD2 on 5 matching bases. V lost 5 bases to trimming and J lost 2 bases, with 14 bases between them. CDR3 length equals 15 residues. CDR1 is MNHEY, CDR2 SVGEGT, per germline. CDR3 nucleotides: TGTGCCAGCAGTGCGGGCTGGGAGCACACAGATACGCAGTATTTT. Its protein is CASSAGWEHTDTQYF.

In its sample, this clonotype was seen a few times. CDR3 coding DNA: TGTGCCAGCAGCTTAGCTGGTGCAAGCACAGATACGCAGTATTTT. Its translation is CASSLAGASTDTQYF. The rearrangement joins TRBV7-6 to TRBJ2-3; D unresolved. The CDR3 has 15 residues. Looked up from germline, CDR1 is SGHVS and CDR2 is FNYEAQ. The V end lost 0 bases, the J end lost 0 bases, and 7 bases lay between the germline ends.

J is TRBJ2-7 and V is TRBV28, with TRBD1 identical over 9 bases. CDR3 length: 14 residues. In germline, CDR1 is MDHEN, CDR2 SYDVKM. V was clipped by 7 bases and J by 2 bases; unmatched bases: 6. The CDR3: CASIEGTGPYEQYF. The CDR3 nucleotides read TGTGCCAGCATCGAAGGGACAGGGCCCTACGAGCAGTACTTC.

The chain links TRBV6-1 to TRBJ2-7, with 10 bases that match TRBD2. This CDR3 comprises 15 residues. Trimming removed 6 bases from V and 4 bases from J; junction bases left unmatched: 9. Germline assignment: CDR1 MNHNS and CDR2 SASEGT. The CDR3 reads CASRRTSGRKYEQYF. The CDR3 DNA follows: TGTGCCAGCAGAAGGACTAGCGGAAGAAAATACGAGCAGTACTTC.

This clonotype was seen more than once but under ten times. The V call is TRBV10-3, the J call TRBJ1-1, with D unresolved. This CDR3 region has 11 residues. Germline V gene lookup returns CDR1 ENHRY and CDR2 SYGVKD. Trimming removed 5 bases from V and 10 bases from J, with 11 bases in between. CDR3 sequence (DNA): TGTGCCATCAGTCTTGACGAAGTAGCTTTCTTT. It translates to CAISLDEVAFF.

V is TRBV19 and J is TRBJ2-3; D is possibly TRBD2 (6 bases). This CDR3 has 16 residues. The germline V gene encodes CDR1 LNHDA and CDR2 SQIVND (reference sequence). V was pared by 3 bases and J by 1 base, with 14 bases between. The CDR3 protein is CASSMREGTGTDTQYF. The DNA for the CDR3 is TGTGCCAGTAGTATGAGGGAAGGGACTGGCACAGATACGCAGTATTTT.

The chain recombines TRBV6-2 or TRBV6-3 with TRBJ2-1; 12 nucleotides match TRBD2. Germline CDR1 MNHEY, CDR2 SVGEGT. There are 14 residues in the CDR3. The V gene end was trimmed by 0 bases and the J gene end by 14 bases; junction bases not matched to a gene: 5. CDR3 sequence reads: CASSYSRLAGGKFF. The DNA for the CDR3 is TGTGCCAGCAGTTACTCGAGGCTAGCGGGAGGGAAGTTCTTC.

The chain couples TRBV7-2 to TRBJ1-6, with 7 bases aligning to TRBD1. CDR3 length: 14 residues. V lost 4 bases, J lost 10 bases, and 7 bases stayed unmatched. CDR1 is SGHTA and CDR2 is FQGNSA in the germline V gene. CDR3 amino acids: CASSSEGAGSPLHF. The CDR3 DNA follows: TGTGCCAGCAGCTCCGAGGGGGCAGGGTCACCCCTCCACTTT.

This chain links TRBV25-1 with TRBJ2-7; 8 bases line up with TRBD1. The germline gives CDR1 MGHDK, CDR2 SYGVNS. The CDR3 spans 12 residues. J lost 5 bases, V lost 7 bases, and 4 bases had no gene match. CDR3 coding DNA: TGTGCCAGCACGGACAGGGAACACGAGCAGTACTTC. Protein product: CASTDREHEQYF.